The rows below give T cell receptor beta chains drawn from one sample of a study of shared clonotypes between healthy human individuals. This table comes from immunoSEQ multiplex PCR, and its TCRdb copy is limited to in-frame clones, with some not included. This sample has about 680,000 clones; 92% occur once, and the top ten carry about 24%. The sequenced material came from naive CD8+ T cells sorted from blood. The receptor set was obtained from a man under 40 in good health. CDR3s include the opening cysteine and the closing phenylalanine or tryptophan. A D gene is named only where the DNA matches it firmly. Clone sizes are given selectively: once, few, many, or a class where the clone is expanded.

15	TRBV6-6	once	TRBJ2-1	TRBD2	TGTGCCAGCAGAGGTCTAGCGGGAGAGAATCATGAGCAGTTCTTC	CASRGLAGENHEQFF
16	TRBV27	-	TRBJ2-7	TRBD2	TGTGCCAGCAGTTTAACTTCTAGCGGGAGCTCCTACGAGCAGTACTTC	CASSLTSSGSSYEQYF
16	TRBV7-8	-	TRBJ2-3	TRBD2	TGTGCCAGCAGCTTAGCGCGCGGGAGGGCCGCAGATACGCAGTATTTT	CASSLARGRAADTQYF
16	TRBV10-1	once	TRBJ2-7	TRBD2	TGCGCCAGCAGTGATCGGGAGCGGGAGAGAACTTACGAGCAGTACTTC	CASSDRERERTYEQYF
13	TRBV14	-	TRBJ2-1	-	TGTGCCAGCAGCCCAGGGGGGATCCATGAGCAGTTCTTC	CASSPGGIHEQFF
14	TRBV6-5	-	TRBJ1-2	-	TGTGCCAGCAGTTACTCCGGGACTAGCGGGGGTCTCACCTTC	CASSYSGTSGGLTF
15	TRBV29-1	-	TRBJ2-3	TRBD1	TGCAGCGTTGAACCCTGGGACAGGGAAACAGATACGCAGTATTTT	CSVEPWDRETDTQYF
13	TRBV9	-	TRBJ2-5	-	TGTGCCAGCAGCGTAGGTTCGGAAGAGACCCAGTACTTC	CASSVGSEETQYF
14	TRBV27	many	TRBJ1-4	-	TGTGCCAGCAGTTTACTGGGGGGAGATGAAAAACTGTTTTTT	CASSLLGGDEKLFF
16	TRBV28	-	TRBJ2-3	TRBD2	TGTGCCAGCAGCCCCCCTGCAGCGGGACCCACAGATACGCAGTATTTT	CASSPPAAGPTDTQYF
15	TRBV4-1	-	TRBJ1-4	-	TGCGCCAGCAGCCAAGCCGACAGAACTAATGAAAAACTGTTTTTT	CASSQADRTNEKLFF
16	TRBV27	-	TRBJ2-1	-	TGTGCCAGCAGTTTAGGAGGGCCGAGGGGTTACAATGAGCAGTTCTTC	CASSLGGPRGYNEQFF
16	TRBV27	once	TRBJ2-3	-	TGTGCCAGCAGTTTATATCCTAGCGCATCCACAGATACGCAGTATTTT	CASSLYPSASTDTQYF
15	TRBV9	-	TRBJ2-1	-	TGTGCCAGCAGCGTAGCGGGAGTTTCCTACAATGAGCAGTTCTTC	CASSVAGVSYNEQFF
20	TRBV4-1	-	TRBJ2-2	TRBD2	TGCGCCAGCAGCCAATGGCCCTGGGGGGGAGGGCAATCCTACACCGGGGAGCTGTTTTTT	CASSQWPWGGGQSYTGELFF
12	TRBV25-1	-	TRBJ2-3	-	TGTGCCAGCAGTGAATCCTTGGCAACGCAGTATTTT	CASSESLATQYF
14	TRBV28	once	TRBJ2-1	-	TGTGCCAGCAGTTTCCCGGGGGCAATGGATGAGCAGTTCTTC	CASSFPGAMDEQFF
13	TRBV29-1	-	TRBJ2-7	-	TGCAGCGGAAGGGTCGGAGTAGACCACGAGCAGTACTTC	CSGRVGVDHEQYF
13	TRBV11-2	-	TRBJ2-1	-	TGTGCCAGCAGCTCGAACTCCTACAATGAGCAGTTCTTC	CASSSNSYNEQFF
15	TRBV19	-	TRBJ2-1	-	TGTGCCAGTAGTACCCTACCCTTCACCTACAATGAGCAGTTCTTC	CASSTLPFTYNEQFF
16	TRBV5-1	-	TRBJ2-5	-	TGCGCCAGCAGCCCGGACACGAGCAATCTACAAGAGACCCAGTACTTC	CASSPDTSNLQETQYF
13	TRBV10-3	-	TRBJ1-2	-	TGTGCCATCAGTCCACCGGGGGCGTGGGGCTACACCTTC	CAISPPGAWGYTF
14	TRBV28	-	TRBJ2-7	TRBD2	TGTGCCAGCAAAGAGGTACTAGCGGGAGGCGCGCAGTACTTC	CASKEVLAGGAQYF
15	TRBV7-7	-	TRBJ2-5	-	TGTGCTAGCAGCCCAGGACGGACGATGGGGGAGACCCAGTACTTC	CASSPGRTMGETQYF
14	TRBV2	-	TRBJ2-5	TRBD1	TGTGCCAGACGACAGGGTCCTTTGGAAGAGACCCAGTACTTC	CARRQGPLEETQYF
12	TRBV13	-	TRBJ1-1	TRBD1	TGTGCCAGCAGAAAAGGGACAGGGAGTATTTTCTTT	CASRKGTGSIFF
14	TRBV28	few	TRBJ1-5	-	TGTGCCAGCAGTTTTGAAGGGACGAATCAGCCCCAGCATTTT	CASSFEGTNQPQHF
16	TRBV28	-	TRBJ1-5	TRBD1	TGTGCCAGCACTATACTAACCGGGACAGACAATCAGCCCCAGCATTTT	CASTILTGTDNQPQHF
16	TRBV15	-	TRBJ2-1	-	TGTGCCACCAGCAGAGATGTGGGGGGGCTTCGGAATGAGCAGTTCTTC	CATSRDVGGLRNEQFF
11	TRBV10-3	once	TRBJ2-2	-	TGTGCCATCACGGACACCGGGGAGCTGTTTTTT	CAITDTGELFF
13	TRBV5-4	once	TRBJ2-7	-	TGTGCCAGCAGCTGGGAAACCTCCTACGAGCAGTACTTC	CASSWETSYEQYF
15	TRBV25-1	-	TRBJ2-1	-	TGTGCCAGCAGTGAAGGCGGGGCAGGGTCCAATGAGCAGTTCTTC	CASSEGGAGSNEQFF
15	TRBV11-2	-	TRBJ2-7	TRBD1	TGTGCCAGCAGCTTAGGAGCCGGGACAGGGTACGAGCAGTACTTC	CASSLGAGTGYEQYF
13	TRBV27	-	TRBJ1-1	-	TGTGCCAGCAGTTTAGGGGGGACCACTGAAGCTTTCTTT	CASSLGGTTEAFF
15	TRBV6-5	-	TRBJ1-5	-	TGTGCCAGCAGTTCCGGACTAAAAGGGGGGCAGCCCCAGCATTTT	CASSSGLKGGQPQHF
13	TRBV30	-	TRBJ2-7	-	TGTGCCTGGAGTGTAGGGAACTCCTACGAGCAGTACTTC	CAWSVGNSYEQYF
13	TRBV9	-	TRBJ2-7	TRBD2	TGTGCCAGCAGCGATAGCGGGATGGGCGAGCAGTACTTC	CASSDSGMGEQYF
14	TRBV29-1	-	TRBJ2-1	TRBD2	TGCAGCGTGCTCGGGACTAGCGGAAACAATGAGCAGTTCTTC	CSVLGTSGNNEQFF
15	TRBV5-4	-	TRBJ2-3	TRBD2	TGTGCCAGCAGCTTTAGCGGGAGGGGGACAGATACGCAGTATTTT	CASSFSGRGTDTQYF
16	TRBV5-5	-	TRBJ2-4	-	TGTGCCAGCAGCTTGGCCGGCTGGCTAGCCAAAAACATTCAGTACTTC	CASSLAGWLAKNIQYF
15	TRBV5-5	-	TRBJ2-3	-	TGTGCCAGCAGCTGGATGCCAGGGAACACAGATACGCAGTATTTT	CASSWMPGNTDTQYF
17	TRBV29-1	-	TRBJ2-3	-	TGCAGCGTTGTCCCCCCAGAGATCGGGAGCGGTGCAGATACGCAGTATTTT	CSVVPPEIGSGADTQYF
14	TRBV9	-	TRBJ2-7	-	TGTGCCAGCAGCGCCGCAGGGGTGCGGGACGAGCAGTACTTC	CASSAAGVRDEQYF
13	TRBV7-9	-	TRBJ2-7	-	TGTGCCAGCAGCTTCCGAGAAGCCTACGAGCAGTACTTC	CASSFREAYEQYF
15	TRBV7-8	-	TRBJ1-5	-	TGTGCCAGCAGCTTAGGGACAGTATACAATCAGCCCCAGCATTTT	CASSLGTVYNQPQHF
15	TRBV27	-	TRBJ2-7	-	TGTGCCAGCAGTTTAATCGCCGGGACCCCTTACGAGCAGTACTTC	CASSLIAGTPYEQYF
15	TRBV25-1	-	TRBJ1-1	-	TGTGCCAGCAGTGACGCGACTAAAGGGATCACTGAAGCTTTCTTT	CASSDATKGITEAFF
15	TRBV2	once	TRBJ2-6	-	TGTGCCAGCAGTGAAGGGTTGGGTGGGGCCAACGTCCTGACTTTC	CASSEGLGGANVLTF
15	TRBV10-1	-	TRBJ2-4	TRBD1	TGCGCCAGCGGGGACAGGGGCACCACCAAAAACATTCAGTACTTC	CASGDRGTTKNIQYF
14	TRBV18	-	TRBJ2-7	-	TGTGCCAGCTCACCAGGGAGGCTTCGGGACGAGCAGTACTTC	CASSPGRLRDEQYF
16	TRBV19	-	TRBJ2-1	TRBD2	TGTGCCAGTAGTATAGATGCGACTAGCGTTGACAATGAGCAGTTCTTC	CASSIDATSVDNEQFF
15	TRBV15	-	TRBJ2-7	-	TGTGCCACCAGCAGAGGATTAAGTGGACCCTACGAGCAGTACTTC	CATSRGLSGPYEQYF
14	TRBV5-4	-	TRBJ1-4	TRBD1	TGTGCCAGCAGCTCCGGGACAGGGGGCGAAAAACTGTTTTTT	CASSSGTGGEKLFF
15	TRBV7-9	-	TRBJ1-5	-	TGTGCCAGCAGCCTCGGGGAGGGGTTGCATCAGCCCCAGCATTTT	CASSLGEGLHQPQHF
15	TRBV27	-	TRBJ2-3	-	TGTGCCAGCAGTTTAACACTGTTGGCGGCAGATACGCAGTATTTT	CASSLTLLAADTQYF
13	TRBV10-3	-	TRBJ2-7	-	TGTGCCATCAGTGAGGGTACCGTCTACGAGCAGTACTTC	CAISEGTVYEQYF
15	TRBV6-5	-	TRBJ2-1	-	TGTGCCAGCATCCCCGGCGCAGGGGTTAACAATGAGCAGTTCTTC	CASIPGAGVNNEQFF
14	TRBV7-3	-	TRBJ2-2	-	TGTGCCAGCAGCTTCGGGGGAAACACCGGGGAGCTGTTTTTT	CASSFGGNTGELFF
14	TRBV27	-	TRBJ2-1	-	TGTGCCAGCAGTTCTGGACTGATAGACAATGAGCAGTTCTTC	CASSSGLIDNEQFF